This T cell receptor (beta chain) stems from a study of Ad26.COV2.S vaccination and SARS-CoV-2 variants. For the study at large: Ad26.COV2.S, an intramuscular injection, was given once or twice 56 days apart. Study-wide results and caveats: Following vaccination, spike-specific CD8+ and CD4+ T cell responses reportedly exhibited substantial breadth. Compared with placebo recipients, vaccine recipients had higher spike-specific TCR breadth.

Using immunoSEQ multiplex PCR, the repertoire was profiled, and TCRdb retains in-frame clones only, with some absent. The table includes about 350,000 clones, about 85% detected once. Germline loops: CDR1 SQVTM, CDR2 ANQGSEA. The CDR3 covers 12 residues. V lost 1 base and J lost 9, with 13 bases in between. Treatment specified: over 15 received Ad26.COV2.S at low or high dose, single or two shots; about 5 received placebo; per-sample allocation not given. Day 63 after the first vaccine or placebo injection was the time point for sampling. This clone came up once. Its antigen is unidentified. The genes are TRBV29-1 and TRBJ2-7; D unresolved. This clonotype originated in a person aged 18-60 years who received the Ad26.COV2.S COVID-19 vaccine or a placebo. Sequenced material: peripheral blood, taken in a trial of Ad26.COV2.S vaccine versus placebo. CDR3: CSVEAGRRWQYF. CDR3 nucleotides: TGCAGCGTTGAAGCAGGCCGTCGTTGGCAGTACTTC.